The clone carrying this TCR beta chain was counted a few times. The data derive from a study of blood T cells in healthy people across ages. PCR was performed a second time for 7 to 11 cycles using a sample-barcoded 5' primer and a J-beta primer mix. TCRdb analysed the 5' RACE reads with MiXCR anew, one entry per CDR3 protein. Of some 930,000 distinct CDR3 sequences listed, about 29% are singletons. V was shortened by 4 bases and J by 0 bases, with 9 bases between the two germline ends. CDR3 length equals 14 residues. A further study also used this sample, focusing on T cells of mothers and their children.

The sequence derives from a middle-aged woman in good health. Sequencing was done on a sample of blood. The J gene is TRBJ1-1, the V gene TRBV12-3 or TRBV12-4, with D uncertain. The CDR3 sequence is CASSSTTMNTEAFF. In nucleotides, the CDR3 is TGTGCCAGCAGTTCGACGACAATGAACACTGAAGCTTTCTTT.